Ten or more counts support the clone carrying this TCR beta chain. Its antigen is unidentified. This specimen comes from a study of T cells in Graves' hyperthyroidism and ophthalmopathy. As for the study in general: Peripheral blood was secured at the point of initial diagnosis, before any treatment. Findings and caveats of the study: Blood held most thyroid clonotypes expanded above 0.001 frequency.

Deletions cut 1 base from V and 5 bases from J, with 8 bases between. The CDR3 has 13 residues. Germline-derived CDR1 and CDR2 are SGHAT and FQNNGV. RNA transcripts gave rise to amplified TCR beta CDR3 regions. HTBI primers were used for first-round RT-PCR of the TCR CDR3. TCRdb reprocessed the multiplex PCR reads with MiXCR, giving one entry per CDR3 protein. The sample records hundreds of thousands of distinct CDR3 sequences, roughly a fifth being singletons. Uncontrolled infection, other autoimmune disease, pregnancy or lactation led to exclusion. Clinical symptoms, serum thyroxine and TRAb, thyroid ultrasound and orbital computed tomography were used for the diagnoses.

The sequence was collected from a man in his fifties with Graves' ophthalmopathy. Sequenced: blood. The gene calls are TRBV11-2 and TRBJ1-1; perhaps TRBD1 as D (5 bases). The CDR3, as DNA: TGTGCCAGCAGCTTAGGACAGATAACTGAAGCTTTCTTT. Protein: CASSLGQITEAFF.